This passage covers 19 T cell receptor beta chains from one sample sequenced in a study of T cells in Graves' hyperthyroidism and ophthalmopathy. RNA transcripts yielded amplified TCR beta CDR3 regions. When the TCR CDR3 underwent first-round RT-PCR, the HTBI primer set was used. MiXCR was run by TCRdb on the multiplex PCR reads, yielding one entry per CDR3 protein. The table shows around 620,000 distinct CDR3 sequences, with about 14% occurring only once. Sequenced material: blood. These receptor sequences come from a woman aged 18-29 years with Graves' ophthalmopathy.

This clonotype was seen ten or more times. The chain couples TRBV6-1 to TRBJ2-7; 7 nucleotides align to TRBD1. This CDR3 has 13 amino acids. Trimming took 5 bases from V and 3 from J; bases not matched to a gene: 4. CDR1 MNHNS and CDR2 SASEGT come from the germline V gene. The CDR3 DNA sequence: TGTGCCAGCAGTTCCGGACAGGACTACGAGCAGTACTTC. Its translation is CASSSGQDYEQYF.

This clonotype has ten or more counts. This chain uses TRBV5-1 with TRBJ2-1, with a weak D call TRBD2 (5 bases). Germline CDR1 and CDR2: SGHRS and YFSETQ. V was shortened by 2 bases and J by 5 bases, with 14 bases between the two germline ends. The CDR3 is 15 residues long. The CDR3 region has the DNA TGCGCCAGCAGCTTCGGCCGGGCCGGGGACAATGAGCAGTTCTTC. This translates into CASSFGRAGDNEQFF. Full variable domain (missing parts from reference TRBV5-1 and TRBJ2-1): KAGVTQTPRYLIKTRGQQVTLSCSPISGHRSVSWYQQTPGQGLQFLFEYFSETQRNKGNFPGRFSGRQFSNSRSEMNVSTLELGDSALYLCASSFGRAGDNEQFFGPGTRLTVL.

The chain recombines TRBV11-2 with TRBJ2-5; D is perhaps TRBD1 (6 bases). CDR1 is SGHAT and CDR2 is FQNNGV in the germline V gene. This CDR3 region has 14 residues. Trimming shortened V by 5 bases and J by 4 bases, and 14 bases separated the two germline ends. CDR3 nucleotide sequence: TGTGCCAGCAGCCGAAGGACAGCCGGAGAGACCCAGTACTTC. This encodes CASSRRTAGETQYF.

In its sample, this clonotype was seen many times. DNA of the CDR3: TGCAGTGCTGAAAAACAGGGAGTGATAGAGACCCAGTACTTC. Its translation: CSAEKQGVIETQYF. The chain carries TRBV20-1 and TRBJ2-5, with D perhaps matching TRBD1 (6 bases). Germline V CDR1 and CDR2: DFQATT, SNEGSKA (reference sequence). The CDR3 extends over 14 amino acids. The V end was cut by 5 bases, the J end by 4 bases, with 17 bases between.

Only a few counts were recorded for this clonotype. The chain is built from TRBV4-1 and TRBJ1-1; D gene uncertain. Germline-derived CDR1 and CDR2 are MGHRA and YSYEKL. The CDR3 covers 12 residues. The germline V and J ends were trimmed by 0 bases and 11 bases, with 10 bases remaining between them. Written as DNA, the CDR3 is TGCGCCAGCAGCCAAGAACCCCGCTTGGCTTTCTTT. It translates to CASSQEPRLAFF.

This clonotype appeared many times. The CDR3 spells CASSLVGRGEAAYNSPLHF. The CDR3 DNA follows: TGTGCCAGCAGCTTAGTAGGCAGGGGGGAAGCTGCCTATAATTCACCCCTCCACTTT. The V call is TRBV7-2, the J call TRBJ1-6, with 7 bases fitting TRBD1. V lost 1 base, J lost 2 bases, and 11 bases stayed unmatched. The CDR3 contains 19 residues. The germline CDR1 and CDR2 sequences are SGHTA and FQGNSA.

V and J are TRBV30 and TRBJ1-2; 8 nucleotides line up with TRBD1. CDR3 length: 13 residues. The V segment lost 4 bases and the J segment 2 bases; nucleotides outside the gene matches: 3. CDR1 and CDR2 (germline): GTSNPN, SVGIG (reference sequence). In DNA, the CDR3 is TGTGCCTGGACAGGGGGCGAGAACTATGGCTACACCTTC. Protein sequence: CAWTGGENYGYTF.

This clonotype has at least ten counts. The V gene is TRBV28, the J gene TRBJ2-2; D is unresolved. The CDR3 spans 13 residues. V was clipped by 6 bases and J by 2 bases, with 7 bases between them. In germline, CDR1 is MDHEN, CDR2 SYDVKM. The CDR3 spells CASRNQNTGELFF. The CDR3 DNA sequence: TGTGCCAGCAGAAACCAAAACACCGGGGAGCTGTTTTTT.

Ten or more counts support this clonotype. This chain uses TRBV27 with TRBJ2-1; 13 positions agree with TRBD2. CDR1 is MNHEY and CDR2 is SMNVEV in the germline V gene (reference sequence). The CDR3 runs to 16 residues. V lost 4 bases, J lost 7 bases, and 7 bases stayed unmatched. The CDR3 spells CASSSPGLAGVNEQFF. DNA for the CDR3: TGTGCCAGCAGTTCCCCTGGACTAGCGGGAGTGAATGAGCAGTTCTTC.

This clonotype has a count of ten or more. The CDR3 spells CSAMRLAGDSEQYF. The CDR3 DNA sequence: TGCAGTGCTATGCGACTAGCGGGAGATAGCGAGCAGTACTTC. This chain links TRBV20-1 with TRBJ2-7; 12 bases agree with TRBD2. V shed 4 bases, J shed 6 bases, and the junction held 7 bases outside the gene matches. The CDR3 is made up of 14 amino acids. From germline, CDR1 is DFQATT and CDR2 SNEGSKA (reference sequence).

J is TRBJ2-7 and V is TRBV14; TRBD2 agrees at 7 bases. Germline lookup yields CDR1 SGHDN and CDR2 FVKESK. With V trimmed by 0 bases and J by 4 bases, 12 bases remained unmatched. The length of the CDR3 is 17 residues. The CDR3 DNA sequence: TGTGCCAGCAGCCAAGATTGCCTAGCGGACACCTGTTACGAGCAGTACTTC. It codes for CASSQDCLADTCYEQYF.

This clonotype was detected many times. The chain is built from TRBV20-1 and TRBJ1-5, with no clear D. The V gene lost 2 bases and the J gene lost 8 bases, with 25 bases spanning the gap. From germline, CDR1 is DFQATT and CDR2 SNEGSKA (reference sequence). This CDR3 is built from 17 residues. This CDR3 is CSARNPLRAGRGEPQHF. The CDR3 DNA reads as TGCAGTGCTAGAAATCCCCTCCGGGCAGGACGTGGGGAGCCCCAGCATTTT.

This clonotype was seen at least ten times. This chain connects TRBV3-1 to TRBJ2-7; D perhaps matches TRBD2 (6 bases). V lost 4 bases and J lost 6, with 13 bases in between. Germline V CDR1 and CDR2: LGHDT, YNNKEL (reference sequence). The CDR3 contains 13 residues. CDR3 amino acids: CASSPIGGSEQYF. As DNA, the CDR3 is TGTGCCAGCAGCCCCATTGGGGGGAGCGAGCAGTACTTC.

This chain joins TRBV7-2 and TRBJ2-1; no definite D call. Germline assignment: CDR1 SGHTA and CDR2 FQGNSA. CDR3 length equals 13 residues. V gave up 5 bases and J gave up 12 bases, with 17 bases separating them. Here the CDR3 reads CASSPTLLYGQFF. The CDR3 DNA is TGTGCCAGCAGCCCAACCCTACTTTACGGGCAGTTCTTC. Full variable domain (rest looked up from reference TRBV7-2 and TRBJ2-1): GAGVSQSPSNKVTEKGKDVELRCDPISGHTALYWYRQSLGQGLEFLIYFQGNSAPDKSGLPSDRFSAERTGGSVSTLTIQRTQQEDSAVYLCASSPTLLYGQFFGPGTRLTVL.

This clonotype has just a few counts. This chain's CDR3 is CASRRGRTRGNQPQHF. The DNA of the CDR3 is TGTGCCAGCAGAAGGGGGCGGACACGGGGCAATCAGCCCCAGCATTTT. The gene calls are TRBV6-2 or TRBV6-3 and TRBJ1-5; 7 nucleotides match TRBD1. Germline assignment: CDR1 MNHEY and CDR2 SVGEGT. There are 16 residues in the CDR3. V was pared by 6 bases and J by 2 bases, with 10 bases of the junction left unmatched.

The chain has TRBV19 and TRBJ2-3; no firm D call. V was pared by 1 base and J by 4 bases, with 6 bases between. Germline lookup yields CDR1 LNHDA and CDR2 SQIVND (reference sequence). The CDR3 consists of 13 residues. In nucleotides, the CDR3 is TGTGCCAGTAGTATAGGGTTAGCAGATACGCAGTATTTT. Protein sequence: CASSIGLADTQYF.

In its sample, this clonotype was seen many times. The chain joins TRBV28 to TRBJ1-4; 10 bases match TRBD1. V trimming: 5 bases; J trimming: 7 bases; junction bases outside the gene matches: 4. This CDR3 contains 14 residues. Germline V gene lookup returns CDR1 MDHEN and CDR2 SYDVKM. CDR3 sequence (DNA): TGTGCCAGCAGTCTGGGACAGGGGTTTGAAAAACTGTTTTTT. Its translation is CASSLGQGFEKLFF.

This chain joins TRBV7-6 and TRBJ2-7; 14 nucleotides agree with TRBD2. V lost 1 base to trimming and J lost 5 bases; unmatched junction nucleotides: 10. The CDR3 totals 18 residues. Germline V CDR1 and CDR2: SGHVS, FNYEAQ. CDR3 loop: CASSLGGGLAGDGDEQYF. The CDR3 coding sequence is TGTGCCAGCAGCTTAGGGGGGGGACTAGCGGGAGATGGCGACGAGCAGTACTTC.

This clonotype was found many times. J is TRBJ2-7 and V is TRBV6-2 or TRBV6-3; weak D call: TRBD2 (6 bases). Deletions cut 6 bases from V and 4 bases from J, with 13 bases between. CDR1 is MNHEY, CDR2 SVGEGT, per germline. The CDR3 has 13 residues. The CDR3: CASSLAVLYEQYF. CDR3 DNA sequence: TGTGCCAGCAGCTTAGCGGTACTATACGAGCAGTACTTC.